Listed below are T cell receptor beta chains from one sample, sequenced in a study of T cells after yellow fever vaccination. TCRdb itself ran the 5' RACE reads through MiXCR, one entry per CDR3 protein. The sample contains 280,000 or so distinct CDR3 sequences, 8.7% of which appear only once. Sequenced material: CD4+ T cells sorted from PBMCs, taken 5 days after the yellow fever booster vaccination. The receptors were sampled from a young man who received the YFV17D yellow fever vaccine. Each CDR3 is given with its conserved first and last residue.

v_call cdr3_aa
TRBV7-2 CASSLQGSTEAFF
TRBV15 CATGASAIDTQYF
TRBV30 CAWSPMGDLRPSAFF
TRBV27 CASSSPRGFYEQYF
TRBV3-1 CASSQAGQGTNYGYTF
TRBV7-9 CASSLFTGGTYEQYF
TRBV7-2 CASSSDRKLSGELFF
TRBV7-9 CASSLGGQGDYEQYF
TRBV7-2 CASSTGPERTQYF
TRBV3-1 CASSQVRGGAKNIQYF